This T cell receptor beta chain originates from a study of immune evolution from preneoplasia to lung adenocarcinoma. TCRdb keeps only in-frame clones here, not all; method: immunoSEQ multiplex PCR. The table includes some 5,000 clones, roughly 77% detected once. The CDR3 consists of 16 residues. V was clipped by 2 bases and J by 3 bases, with 14 bases between them. In germline, CDR1 is MNHNS, CDR2 SASEGT. Sequenced material: FFPE lung adenocarcinoma in situ tissue. This sequence originates from a person aged 55-80 years with lung adenocarcinoma. The chain joins TRBV6-1 to TRBJ1-5; D unresolved. The CDR3 DNA reads as TGTGCCAGCAGTGAATATATGGACCGCTACAATCAGCCCCAGCATTTT. This translates into CASSEYMDRYNQPQHF.